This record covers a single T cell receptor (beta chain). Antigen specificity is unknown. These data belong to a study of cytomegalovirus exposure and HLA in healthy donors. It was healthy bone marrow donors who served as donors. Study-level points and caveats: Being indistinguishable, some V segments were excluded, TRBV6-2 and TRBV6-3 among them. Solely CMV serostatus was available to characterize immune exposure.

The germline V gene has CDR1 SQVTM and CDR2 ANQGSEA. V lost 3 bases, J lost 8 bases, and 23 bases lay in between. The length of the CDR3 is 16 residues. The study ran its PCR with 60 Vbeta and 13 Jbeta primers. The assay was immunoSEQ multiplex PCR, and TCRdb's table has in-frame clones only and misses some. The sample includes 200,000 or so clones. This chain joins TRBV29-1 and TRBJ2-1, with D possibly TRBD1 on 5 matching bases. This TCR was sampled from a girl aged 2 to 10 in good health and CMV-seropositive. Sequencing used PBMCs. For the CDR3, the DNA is TGCAGCGTTGAGTTGGTGGGGCGCACTGGAGAGGATGAGCAGTTCTTC. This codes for CSVELVGRTGEDEQFF.